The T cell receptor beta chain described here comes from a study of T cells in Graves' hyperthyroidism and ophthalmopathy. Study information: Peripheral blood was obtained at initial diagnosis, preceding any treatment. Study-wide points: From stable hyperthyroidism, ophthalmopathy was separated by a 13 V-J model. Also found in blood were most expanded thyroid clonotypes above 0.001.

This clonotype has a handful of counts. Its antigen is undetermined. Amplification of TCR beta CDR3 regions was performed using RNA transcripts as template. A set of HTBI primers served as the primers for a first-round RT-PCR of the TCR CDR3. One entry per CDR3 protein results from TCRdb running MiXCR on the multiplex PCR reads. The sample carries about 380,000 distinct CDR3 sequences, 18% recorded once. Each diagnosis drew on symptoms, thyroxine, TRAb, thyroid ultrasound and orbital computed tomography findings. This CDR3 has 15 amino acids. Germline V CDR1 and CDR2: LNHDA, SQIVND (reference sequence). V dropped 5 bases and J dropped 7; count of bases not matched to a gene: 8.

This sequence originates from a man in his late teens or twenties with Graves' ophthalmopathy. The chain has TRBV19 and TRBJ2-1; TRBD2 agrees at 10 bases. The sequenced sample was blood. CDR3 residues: CASSVSGGPGNEQFF. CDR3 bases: TGTGCCAGTAGTGTTAGCGGGGGGCCGGGAAATGAGCAGTTCTTC.